This T cell receptor beta chain was profiled in a study of T cell responses to AZD1222 COVID-19 vaccine. Deletions cut 4 bases from V and 7 bases from J, with 14 bases between. The CDR3 is 14 amino acids. Germline CDR1 and CDR2: SGHTS and YDEGEE. Assay used: immunoSEQ multiplex PCR; TCRdb lists only in-frame clones, some missing. The repertoire includes about 75,000 clones, around nine tenths of them detected once, and about 17% sits in the top ten. Study-level results: White British donors predominated, females outnumbered males, and clonal diversity was possibly underestimated.

As concerns this clone: The target antigen is unknown.

The TCR comes from an adult who received the AZD1222 COVID-19 vaccine. The sample consisted of peripheral blood, taken 28 days after the second AZD1222 dose. The J gene is TRBJ1-4, the V gene TRBV5-8; weak D call: TRBD1 (6 bases). CDR3 sequence: CASSTFVQGEKLFF. CDR3 coding DNA: TGTGCCAGCAGCACATTCGTACAGGGTGAAAAACTGTTTTTT.